One T cell receptor (beta chain) is described in this entry. The antigen is undetermined. Sequence at one end of the junction differs from germline and may be a read error. Using immunoSEQ multiplex PCR, the repertoire was profiled, and TCRdb retains in-frame clones only, with some absent. This sample yields over 850,000 clones, of which 75% to 80% are seen a single time; 0.5% to 0.65% belongs to the top ten. The data are from a study of shared clonotypes between healthy human individuals. General study points: When compared with the clonotypes that were shared by all four sorted-subset donors, the non-shared clonotypes turned out to have lower generation probabilities.

There are 10 residues in the CDR3. CDR1 is GTSNPN and CDR2 is SVGIG in the germline V gene (reference sequence). Specimen: memory CD4+ T cells from PBMCs. Stated subset: CD45RA-negative fraction. This chain joins TRBV30 and TRBJ1-2; D unclear. This TCR derives from a man aged 18 to 30 in good health. Some clones in this sample may be carry-over from other donors' samples. The CDR3 DNA reads TGTGCCTGGAGGCAAGTCTTCGACCACTTC. It encodes CAWRQVFDHF.